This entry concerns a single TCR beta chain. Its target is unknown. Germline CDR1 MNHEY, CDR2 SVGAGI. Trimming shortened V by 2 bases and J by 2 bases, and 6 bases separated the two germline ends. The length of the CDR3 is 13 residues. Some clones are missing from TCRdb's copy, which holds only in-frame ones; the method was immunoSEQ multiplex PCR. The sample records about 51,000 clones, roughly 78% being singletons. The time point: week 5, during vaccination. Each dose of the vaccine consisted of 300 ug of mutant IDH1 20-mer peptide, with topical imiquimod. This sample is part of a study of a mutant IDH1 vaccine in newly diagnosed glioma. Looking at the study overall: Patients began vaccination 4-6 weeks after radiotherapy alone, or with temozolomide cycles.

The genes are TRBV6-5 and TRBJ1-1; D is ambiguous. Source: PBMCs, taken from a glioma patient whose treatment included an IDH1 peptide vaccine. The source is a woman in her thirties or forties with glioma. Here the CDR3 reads CASSYRDNTEAFF. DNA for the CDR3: TGTGCCAGCAGTTACCGCGACAACACTGAAGCTTTCTTT.